The 32 T cell receptor beta chains presented below share a single source sample, sequenced in a study of shared clonotypes between healthy human individuals. Measured with immunoSEQ multiplex PCR; TCRdb has only the in-frame clones, and not every one. Of about 680,000 clones listed, roughly 73% were seen once; the top ten hold around 1.8%. What was sequenced was memory CD4+ T cells sorted from blood. This sample's subset: CD45RA-negative fraction. The receptors stem from a young woman in good health.

The V call is TRBV27, the J call TRBJ1-3, with no clear D. CDR1 is MNHEY and CDR2 is SMNVEV in the germline V gene (reference sequence). The CDR3 has 15 amino acids. V was pared by 5 bases and J by 1 base, with 12 bases between. The DNA for the CDR3 is TGTGCCAGCAGTATCCCTAGGGCTTCTGGAAACACCATATATTTT. This translates into CASSIPRASGNTIYF.

The chain joins TRBV5-1 to TRBJ1-1; D is perhaps TRBD1 (5 bases). Deletions cut 4 bases from V and 4 bases from J, with 8 bases between. The CDR3 runs to 12 residues. In germline, CDR1 is SGHRS, CDR2 YFSETQ. This chain's CDR3 is CASSRGGTEAFF. The CDR3 DNA follows: TGCGCCAGCAGCCGGGGCGGCACTGAAGCTTTCTTT.

This clone has a count of ten or more. The chain couples TRBV15 to TRBJ2-5, with a weak D call TRBD2 (6 bases). CDR3 length equals 15 residues. Trimming took off 7 bases at V and 2 bases at J, with 17 bases between the two ends. The germline gives CDR1 LNHNV, CDR2 YYDKDF (reference sequence). CDR3 amino acids: CATTPGTGDQETQYF. As DNA, the CDR3 is TGTGCCACCACCCCAGGGACGGGAGATCAAGAGACCCAGTACTTC. The full variable domain, rest sourced from reference TRBV15 and TRBJ2-5, is DAMVIQNPRYQVTQFGKPVTLSCSQTLNHNVMYWYQQKSSQAPKLLFHYYDKDFNNEADTPDNFQSRRPNTSFCFLDIRSPGLGDTAMYLCATTPGTGDQETQYFGPGTRLLVL.

The chain combines TRBV5-1 with TRBJ2-5; unclear D gene. The germline gives CDR1 SGHRS, CDR2 YFSETQ. The CDR3 is 14 amino acids. The V end was cut by 0 bases, the J end by 5 bases, with 11 bases between. CDR3 residues: CASSLERPEETQYF. CDR3 sequence (DNA): TGCGCCAGCAGCTTGGAACGCCCGGAGGAGACCCAGTACTTC.

The rearrangement joins TRBV7-9 to TRBJ1-1, with 7 positions matching TRBD1. The V gene's germline CDR1 is SEHNR and CDR2 FQNEAQ (reference sequence). This CDR3 comprises 15 residues. Trimming took 5 bases from V and 1 from J; bases not matched to a gene: 7. In DNA form, the CDR3 reads TGTGCCAGCAGCCCCAGACAGGGTCCGAACACTGAAGCTTTCTTT. It codes for CASSPRQGPNTEAFF. Variable domain in full (rest from reference TRBV7-9 and TRBJ1-1): DTGVSQNPRHKITKRGQNVTFRCDPISEHNRLYWYRQTLGQGPEFLTYFQNEAQLEKSRLLSDRFSAERPKGSFSTLEIQRTEQGDSAMYLCASSPRQGPNTEAFFGQGTRLTVV.

J is TRBJ2-1 and V is TRBV23-1, with 7 bases fitting TRBD2. TRBV23-1 is an ORF; its function is uncertain. V lost 0 bases, J lost 8 bases, and 10 bases stayed unmatched. The CDR3 covers 16 residues. The CDR3 here is CASSQSQGLGRDEQFF. In nucleotides, the CDR3 is TGCGCCAGCAGTCAATCTCAAGGGCTAGGGAGGGATGAGCAGTTCTTC.

This chain connects TRBV4-1 to TRBJ2-1; D tentatively reads TRBD1 or TRBD2 (5 bases each). Germline values: CDR1 MGHRA, CDR2 YSYEKL. With 4 bases removed from V and 6 bases from J, the gap between germline ends came to 13 bases. The CDR3 has 14 amino acids. CDR3 residues: CASSPFWDVNEQFF. The CDR3 DNA sequence: TGCGCCAGCAGCCCATTCTGGGACGTCAATGAGCAGTTCTTC.

This clone was observed once. The chain is built from TRBV5-1 and TRBJ2-2, with D perhaps matching TRBD1 or TRBD2 (5 bases each). This CDR3 is 13 amino acids long. V was cut by 5 bases and J by 6 bases, with 11 bases left in between. Germline V gene data show CDR1 as SGHRS and CDR2 as YFSETQ. CDR3 coding DNA: TGCGCCAGCAGTATCGGGGCTCCCGGGGAGCTGTTTTTT. It specifies CASSIGAPGELFF.

The rearrangement uses TRBV5-1 and TRBJ2-2; 12 nucleotides line up with TRBD2. Per germline, CDR1 SGHRS and CDR2 YFSETQ. The CDR3 spans 16 residues. The J segment lost 2 bases and the V segment lost 5 bases, leaving 4 bases of the junction unmatched. In DNA form, the CDR3 reads TGCGCCAGCAGGATGGGACTAGCGGGTAACACCGGGGAGCTGTTTTTT. As protein: CASRMGLAGNTGELFF.

This CDR3 reads CASSPAGVWTGELFF. In DNA, the CDR3 is TGTGCCAGCAGCCCGGCGGGAGTATGGACCGGGGAGCTGTTTTTT. The chain links TRBV6-6 to TRBJ2-2; TRBD2 matches 7 bases. J lost 5 bases, V lost 6 bases, and 9 bases had no gene match. Per germline, CDR1 MNHNY and CDR2 SVGAGI (reference sequence). This CDR3 region has 15 residues.

The chain uses TRBV5-1 and TRBJ2-3; TRBD2 agrees at 11 bases. The CDR3 sequence is 14 residues long. V lost 5 bases, J lost 6 bases, and 5 bases stayed unmatched. Per the germline V gene, CDR1 is SGHRS and CDR2 is YFSETQ. CDR3 amino acids: CASRPLAGVDTQYF. In nucleotides, the CDR3 is TGCGCCAGCAGACCACTAGCGGGAGTGGATACGCAGTATTTT.

The chain joins TRBV5-4 to TRBJ2-1; 11 bases map to TRBD2. Per germline, CDR1 SGHNT and CDR2 YYREEE (reference sequence). The V gene end was trimmed by 3 bases and the J gene end by 6 bases; junction bases not matched to a gene: 11. This CDR3 contains 17 residues. The CDR3 sequence is CASSSSSLAGGLNEQFF. The CDR3 DNA sequence: TGTGCCAGCAGCTCGTCGAGCCTAGCGGGAGGCCTCAATGAGCAGTTCTTC.

The rearrangement links TRBV27 to TRBJ2-7; TRBD2 is a possible D gene (6 bases). Trimming removed 8 bases from V and 0 bases from J, with 11 bases in between. The CDR3 runs to 13 residues. In germline, CDR1 is MNHEY, CDR2 SMNVEV (reference sequence). CDR3 nucleotides: TGTGCCAGCCGGGACTCCAACTCCTACGAGCAGTACTTC. Translated: CASRDSNSYEQYF.

Note on this clone: A much more abundant neighbour one base away suggests this may be a read error. Within the sample, other DNA sequences also encode this same CDR3. The chain employs TRBV7-3 and TRBJ2-6, with D tentatively TRBD1 (5 bases). V dropped 2 bases and J dropped 0 bases, with 5 bases sitting between them. The V gene's germline CDR1 is SGHTA and CDR2 FQGTGA. There are 15 residues in the CDR3. The CDR3: CASSLDSSGANVLTF. The CDR3 DNA is TGTGCCAGCAGCTTAGACAGCTCTGGGGCCAACGTCCTGACTTTC.

The chain couples TRBV7-9 to TRBJ2-4, with D possibly matching TRBD2 (6 bases). The V gene lost 5 bases and the J gene lost 0 bases, with 11 bases spanning the gap. The CDR3 length is 15 residues. The germline V gene has CDR1 SEHNR and CDR2 FQNEAQ (reference sequence). CDR3 in amino acids: CASSNSGLAKNIQYF. The CDR3 DNA follows: TGTGCCAGCAGCAATAGCGGACTAGCCAAAAACATTCAGTACTTC.

This clone was seen only once. CDR3 region: CASSRGQADEKLFF. CDR3 DNA: TGTGCCAGCAGTCGAGGACAGGCAGACGAAAAACTGTTTTTT. The V gene is TRBV4-2, the J gene TRBJ1-4; 7 positions agree with TRBD1. The CDR3 has 14 amino acids. CDR1 and CDR2 from the germline V gene are LGHNA and YNFKEQ. The V segment lost 6 bases and the J segment 8 bases; nucleotides outside the gene matches: 9.

V usage is TRBV7-2 and J usage is TRBJ2-5; 10 bases agree with TRBD2. CDR1 SGHTA and CDR2 FQGNSA come from the germline V gene. The CDR3 loop spans 14 amino acids. V shed 5 bases, J shed 3 bases, and the junction held 3 bases outside the gene matches. The CDR3 DNA is TGTGCCAGCAGCATTAGCGGGGGGAAAGAGACCCAGTACTTC. This gives the protein CASSISGGKETQYF.

Worth noting for this clone: Its ends do not fully match the called genes, so a read error is possible. This rearrangement joins TRBV30 to TRBJ2-3; D gene uncertain. From germline, CDR1 is GTSNPN and CDR2 SVGIG (reference sequence). The CDR3 covers 13 residues. CDR3 nucleotides: TGTGCCTGGAGTGCCGGCAGCATAGATACGCAGTATTTT. It is translated as CAWSAGSIDTQYF. Using reference TRBV30 and TRBJ2-3 for the parts outside the CDR3, the full variable domain is SQTIHQWPATLVQPVGSPLSLECTVEGTSNPNLYWYRQAAGRGLQLLFYSVGIGQISSEVPQNLSASRPQDRQFILSSKKLLLSDSGFYLCAWSAGSIDTQYFGPGTRLTVL.

CDR3 nucleotide sequence: TGTGCCAGAAGCCGCGGCCGGGACACCCAGGGCTACACCTTC. Amino acid sequence: CARSRGRDTQGYTF. The chain employs TRBV5-3 and TRBJ1-2; D possibly corresponds to TRBD1 (6 bases). TRBV5-3 is identified as an open reading frame with a role that is uncertain. V lost 4 bases and J lost 8, with 18 bases in between. This CDR3 is built from 14 residues.

V and J are TRBV4-2 and TRBJ2-2; 9 positions match TRBD2. V lost 4 bases and J lost 13; bases outside the gene matches: 16. Germline CDR1 reads LGHNA; CDR2 reads YNFKEQ. The length of the CDR3 is 16 residues. CDR3 sequence: CASSRGPLGAGGRLFF. CDR3 nucleotides: TGTGCCAGCAGCCGGGGCCCACTCGGAGCGGGAGGTCGGCTGTTTTTT.

The chain recombines TRBV7-2 with TRBJ1-1; 7 bases match TRBD1. The V gene's germline CDR1 is SGHTA and CDR2 FQGNSA. The junction had 4 bases not matched to a gene; V was cut back by 5 bases and J by 4 bases. There are 13 residues in the CDR3. CDR3 nucleotides: TGTGCCAGCAGCAAACAGGGGTCCACTGAAGCTTTCTTT. It codes for CASSKQGSTEAFF.

This clone was seen a few times. The sample has other DNA sequences that encode this CDR3 too. V usage is TRBV28 and J usage is TRBJ1-5; D gene uncertain. CDR1 and CDR2 (germline): MDHEN, SYDVKM. Trimming stripped 1 base from V and 4 bases from J, with 5 bases between. This CDR3 is 13 amino acids long. CDR3 loop: CASSLYPNQPQHF. Here the CDR3 DNA reads TGTGCCAGCAGTTTATACCCTAATCAGCCCCAGCATTTT.

The chain joins TRBV28 to TRBJ2-3, with TRBD2 as a possible D gene (6 bases). Trimming took off 6 bases at V and 0 bases at J, with 19 bases between the two ends. Germline-derived CDR1 and CDR2 are MDHEN and SYDVKM. The CDR3 extends over 17 amino acids. Here the CDR3 reads CASRPSDYSPSTDTQYF. Written as DNA, the CDR3 is TGTGCCAGCAGACCGTCGGACTATTCACCTAGCACAGATACGCAGTATTTT.

The V call is TRBV6-4, the J call TRBJ2-1; 9 nucleotides align to TRBD2. The length of the CDR3 is 15 residues. Losses at the gene ends were 4 bases for V and 5 bases for J; bases not matched to a gene: 6. CDR1 MRHNA and CDR2 SNTAGT come from the germline V gene. CDR3: CASSGTSEGHNEQFF. The CDR3 nucleotides are TGTGCCAGCAGTGGGACTAGCGAGGGCCACAATGAGCAGTTCTTC.

This chain joins TRBV4-1 and TRBJ2-2, with 8 bases aligning to TRBD2. CDR3 size: 15 residues. The J segment lost 5 bases and the V segment lost 3 bases, leaving 5 bases of the junction unmatched. The germline V gene encodes CDR1 MGHRA and CDR2 YSYEKL. CDR3 sequence reads: CASSQVGRGTGELFF. DNA for the CDR3: TGCGCCAGCAGCCAGGTCGGGAGGGGGACCGGGGAGCTGTTTTTT.

A single count supports this clone. The chain uses TRBV7-2 and TRBJ2-3; maybe TRBD2 (5 bases). V lost 3 bases and J 3 bases, leaving 7 bases between the germline ends. The CDR3 loop spans 13 amino acids. The germline CDR1 and CDR2 sequences are SGHTA and FQGNSA. The CDR3 region has the DNA TGTGCCAGCAGCTTGGGAGTGACAGATACGCAGTATTTT. Translated: CASSLGVTDTQYF.

V usage is TRBV18 and J usage is TRBJ2-5, with a weak D call TRBD2 (6 bases). Trimming took 3 bases from V and 4 from J, leaving 15 bases between them. Germline CDR1 KGHSH, CDR2 LQKENI. The CDR3 length is 15 residues. CDR3 DNA sequence: TGTGCCAGCTCACCCCGGGTCGGGGAGGCAGAGACCCAGTACTTC. It is translated as CASSPRVGEAETQYF.

The chain combines TRBV29-1 with TRBJ1-4; no clear D. Trimming took off 8 bases at V and 4 bases at J, with 8 bases between the two ends. CDR3 size: 11 residues. Germline lookup yields CDR1 SQVTM and CDR2 ANQGSEA. The CDR3 spells CSSAVNEKLFF. The CDR3 DNA is TGCAGCTCCGCAGTTAATGAAAAACTGTTTTTT.

For this clone: This sample also contains other DNA sequences that code for the same CDR3. CDR3 amino acids: CAWSVLGETQYF. For the CDR3, the DNA is TGTGCCTGGAGTGTACTTGGGGAGACCCAGTACTTC. The chain couples TRBV30 to TRBJ2-5; no firm D call. Germline CDR1 GTSNPN, CDR2 SVGIG (reference sequence). The CDR3 runs to 12 residues. V was cut by 0 bases and J by 5 bases, with 7 bases left in between.

The V call is TRBV2, the J call TRBJ2-1; D remains ambiguous. Trimming shortened V by 3 bases and J by 6 bases, and 18 bases separated the two germline ends. The CDR3 contains 16 residues. Germline lookup yields CDR1 SNHLY and CDR2 FYNNEI. DNA for the CDR3: TGTGCCAGCAGTGAGCTTTTTAGGGCTAACCTCAATGAGCAGTTCTTC. Translation gives CASSELFRANLNEQFF.

Concerning this clone itself: The sample contains more than one DNA sequence encoding this CDR3. The gene calls are TRBV7-9 and TRBJ2-7, with unresolved D. Germline V gene sequence: CDR1 SEHNR, CDR2 FQNEAQ (reference sequence). This CDR3 spans 12 amino acids. V gave up 0 bases and J gave up 4 bases, with 4 bases separating them. The DNA of the CDR3 is TGTGCCAGCAGCTTAGCACAGTACGAGCAGTACTTC. This encodes CASSLAQYEQYF.

The chain recombines TRBV28 with TRBJ1-2; possible D gene TRBD1, 6 bases. Per the germline V gene, CDR1 is MDHEN and CDR2 is SYDVKM. Between the trimmed V and J ends, which lost 3 bases and 4 bases, there was a span of 9 bases. The CDR3 has 13 residues. CDR3 in amino acids: CASSFQGPYGYTF. CDR3 in DNA: TGTGCCAGCAGTTTCCAGGGGCCCTATGGCTACACCTTC.